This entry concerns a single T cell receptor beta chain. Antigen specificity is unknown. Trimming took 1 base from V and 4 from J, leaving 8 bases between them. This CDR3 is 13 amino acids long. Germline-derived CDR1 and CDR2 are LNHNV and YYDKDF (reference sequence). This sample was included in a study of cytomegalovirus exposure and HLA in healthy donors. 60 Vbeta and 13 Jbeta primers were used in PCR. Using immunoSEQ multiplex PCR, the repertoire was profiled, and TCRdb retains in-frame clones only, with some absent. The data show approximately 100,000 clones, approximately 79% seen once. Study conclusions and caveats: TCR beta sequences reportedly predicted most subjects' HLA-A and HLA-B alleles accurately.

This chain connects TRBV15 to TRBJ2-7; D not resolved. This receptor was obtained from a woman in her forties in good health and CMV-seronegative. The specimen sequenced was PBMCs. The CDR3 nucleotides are TGTGCCACCAGCAGAGCCTCAGTATACGAGCAGTACTTC. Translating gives CATSRASVYEQYF.